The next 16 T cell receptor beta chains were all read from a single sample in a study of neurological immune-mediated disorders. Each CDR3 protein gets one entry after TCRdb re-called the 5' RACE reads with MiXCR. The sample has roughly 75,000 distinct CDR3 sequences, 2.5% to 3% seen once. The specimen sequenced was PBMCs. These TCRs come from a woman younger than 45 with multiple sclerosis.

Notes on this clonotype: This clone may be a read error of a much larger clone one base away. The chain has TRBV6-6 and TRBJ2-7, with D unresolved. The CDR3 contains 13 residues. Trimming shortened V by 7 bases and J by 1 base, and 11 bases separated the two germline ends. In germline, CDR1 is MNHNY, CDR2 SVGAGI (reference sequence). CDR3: CASKAKGSYEQYF. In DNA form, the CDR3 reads TGTGCCAGCAAGGCCAAGGGTTCCTACGAGCAGTACTTC.

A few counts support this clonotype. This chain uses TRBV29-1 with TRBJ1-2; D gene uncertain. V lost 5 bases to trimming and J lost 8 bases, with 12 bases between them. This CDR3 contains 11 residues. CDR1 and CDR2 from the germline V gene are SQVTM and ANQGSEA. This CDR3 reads CSVPWGTGYTF. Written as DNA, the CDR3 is TGCAGCGTTCCGTGGGGTACAGGCTACACCTTC.

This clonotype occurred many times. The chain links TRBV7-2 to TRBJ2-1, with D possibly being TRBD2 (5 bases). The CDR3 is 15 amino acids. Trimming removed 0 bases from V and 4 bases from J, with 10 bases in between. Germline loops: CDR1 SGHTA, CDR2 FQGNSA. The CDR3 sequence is CASSLAAEPYNEQFF. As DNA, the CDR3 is TGTGCCAGCAGCTTAGCAGCGGAACCTTACAATGAGCAGTTCTTC.

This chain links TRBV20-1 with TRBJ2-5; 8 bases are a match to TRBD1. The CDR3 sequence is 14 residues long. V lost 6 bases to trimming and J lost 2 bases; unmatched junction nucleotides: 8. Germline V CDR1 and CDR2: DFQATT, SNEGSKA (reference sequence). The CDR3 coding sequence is TGCAGTGCCCATAGACAGGGGTATCAAGAGACCCAGTACTTC. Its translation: CSAHRQGYQETQYF.

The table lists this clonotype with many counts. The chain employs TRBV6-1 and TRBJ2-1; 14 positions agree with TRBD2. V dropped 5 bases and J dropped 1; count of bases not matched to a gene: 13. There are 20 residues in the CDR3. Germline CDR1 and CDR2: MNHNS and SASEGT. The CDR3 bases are TGTGCCAGCAGTCGTAGACAGGGGACTAGCGGGAGCTTATCCTACAATGAGCAGTTCTTC. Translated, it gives CASSRRQGTSGSLSYNEQFF.

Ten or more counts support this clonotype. CDR3 sequence: CASSPRLAGGKTYNEQFF. CDR3 nucleotide sequence: TGTGCCAGCTCACCGAGACTAGCGGGAGGAAAAACCTACAATGAGCAGTTCTTC. This chain connects TRBV18 to TRBJ2-1; the match to TRBD2 covers 13 bases. The germline CDR1 and CDR2 sequences are KGHSH and LQKENI. The V segment lost 3 bases and the J segment 2 bases; nucleotides outside the gene matches: 7. This CDR3 contains 18 residues.

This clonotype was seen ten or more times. CDR3 coding DNA: TGCAGTGCCCCAGTTAAGGGTATAAGAAATGAAAAACTGTTTTTT. Translated, it gives CSAPVKGIRNEKLFF. The genes are TRBV20-1 and TRBJ1-4; D unresolved. The CDR3 spans 15 residues. V was pared by 6 bases and J by 5 bases, with 19 bases between. Germline values: CDR1 DFQATT, CDR2 SNEGSKA (reference sequence).

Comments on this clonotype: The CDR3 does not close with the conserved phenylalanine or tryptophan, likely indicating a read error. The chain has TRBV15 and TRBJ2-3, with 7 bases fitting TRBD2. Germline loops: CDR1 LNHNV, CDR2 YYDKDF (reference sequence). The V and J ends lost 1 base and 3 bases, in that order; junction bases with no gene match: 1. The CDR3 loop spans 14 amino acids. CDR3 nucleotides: TGTGCCACCAGCAGAGGGACTAGGACAGATACGCAGTATAAT. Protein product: CATSRGTRTDTQYN.

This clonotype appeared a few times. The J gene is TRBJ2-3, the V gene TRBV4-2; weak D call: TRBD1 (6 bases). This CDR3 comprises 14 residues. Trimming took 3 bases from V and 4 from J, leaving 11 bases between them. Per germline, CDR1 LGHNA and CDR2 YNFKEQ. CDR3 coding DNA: TGTGCCAGCAGCCAGGGGGCGTTGGCAGATACGCAGTATTTT. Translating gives CASSQGALADTQYF.

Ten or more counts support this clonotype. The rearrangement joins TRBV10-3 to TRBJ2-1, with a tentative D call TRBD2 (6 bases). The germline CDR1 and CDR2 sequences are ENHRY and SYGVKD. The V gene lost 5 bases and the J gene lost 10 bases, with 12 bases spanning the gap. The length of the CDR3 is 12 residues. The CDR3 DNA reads TGTGCCATCAGTACCGGGAGAGGCGAGCAGTTCTTC. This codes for CAISTGRGEQFF.

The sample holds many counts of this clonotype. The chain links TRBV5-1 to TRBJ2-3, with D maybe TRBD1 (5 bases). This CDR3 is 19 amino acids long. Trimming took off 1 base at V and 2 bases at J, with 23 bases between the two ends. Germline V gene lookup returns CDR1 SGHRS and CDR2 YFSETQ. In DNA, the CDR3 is TGCGCCAGCAGCTTGAAATCCCAGCCCGGACAAGTATCCACAGATACGCAGTATTTT. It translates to CASSLKSQPGQVSTDTQYF.

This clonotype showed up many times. The CDR3: CASSQGSRAQETQYF. Here the CDR3 DNA reads TGCGCCAGCAGCCAAGGAAGCAGGGCCCAAGAGACCCAGTACTTC. The V call is TRBV4-3, the J call TRBJ2-5, with D perhaps matching TRBD1 (5 bases). This CDR3 is built from 15 residues. Germline assignment: CDR1 LGHNA and CDR2 YSLEER. V dropped 1 base and J dropped 1 base, with 10 bases sitting between them.

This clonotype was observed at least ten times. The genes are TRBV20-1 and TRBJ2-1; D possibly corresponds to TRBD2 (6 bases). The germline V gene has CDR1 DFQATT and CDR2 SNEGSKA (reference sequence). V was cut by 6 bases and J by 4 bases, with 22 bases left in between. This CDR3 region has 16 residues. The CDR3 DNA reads TGCAGTGCCAGCCCCTCCGGGAGCCTACCTTACAATGAGCAGTTCTTC. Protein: CSASPSGSLPYNEQFF.

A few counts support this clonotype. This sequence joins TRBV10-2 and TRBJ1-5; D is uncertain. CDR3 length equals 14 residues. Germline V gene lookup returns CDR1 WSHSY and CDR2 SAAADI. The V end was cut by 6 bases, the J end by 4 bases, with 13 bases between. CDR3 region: CASSGSFRNQPQHF. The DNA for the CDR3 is TGCGCCAGCAGCGGATCATTTCGGAATCAGCCCCAGCATTTT.

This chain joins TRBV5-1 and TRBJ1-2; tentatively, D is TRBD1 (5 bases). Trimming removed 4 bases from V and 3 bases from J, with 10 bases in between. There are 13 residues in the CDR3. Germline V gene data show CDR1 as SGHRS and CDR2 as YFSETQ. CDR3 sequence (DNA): TGCGCCAGCAGCCAGGGCAATGACTATGGCTACACCTTC. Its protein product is CASSQGNDYGYTF.

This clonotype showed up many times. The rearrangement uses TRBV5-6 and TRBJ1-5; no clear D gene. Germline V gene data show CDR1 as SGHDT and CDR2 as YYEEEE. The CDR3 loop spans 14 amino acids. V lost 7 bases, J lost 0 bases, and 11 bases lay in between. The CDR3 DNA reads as TGTGCCAGCCAACAATGGGGTAGCAATCAGCCCCAGCATTTT. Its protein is CASQQWGSNQPQHF.